Shown below are 20 T cell receptor beta chains from a single sample sequenced in a study of cytomegalovirus exposure and HLA in healthy donors (dated by TCRdb to about 2017). Libraries were built with the immunoSEQ multiplex PCR assay. A mixture of 60 forward primers for TCR Vbeta segments and 13 reverse primers for TCR Jbeta segments was used in the multiplex PCR. TCRdb mirrors the immuneACCESS table, restricted to in-frame sequences. Some clones are absent from its copies; in checked studies, under half trace to an unresolved V gene, and the reason for the others is unknown. The sample contains approximately 270,000 clones, roughly 80% of them found a single time. The top ten clones comprise less than 0.4% of the sample. Sequencing was carried out using PBMCs. These receptors came from a girl between 2 and 10 years old in good health and CMV-seronegative.

This CDR3 reads CASSLAPPQETQYF. The CDR3 nucleotides are TGCGCCAGCAGCTTGGCCCCTCCTCAAGAGACCCAGTACTTC. The chain couples TRBV5-1 to TRBJ2-5; D call uncertain. V was shortened by 0 bases and J by 2 bases, with 8 bases between the two germline ends. The CDR3 is 14 amino acids. Germline V lookup: CDR1 SGHRS, CDR2 YFSETQ.

This clone has only a few counts. This chain connects TRBV7-2 to TRBJ2-1; a weak D match, TRBD2 (5 bases). The CDR3 consists of 16 residues. Between the trimmed V and J ends, which lost 3 bases and 4 bases, there was a span of 16 bases. Germline V gives CDR1 SGHTA, CDR2 FQGNSA. The CDR3 reads CASSLAERNRYNEQFF. CDR3 in DNA: TGTGCCAGCAGCTTGGCCGAGCGGAATCGTTACAATGAGCAGTTCTTC.

V and J are TRBV6-1 and TRBJ1-1, with D possibly matching TRBD1 (6 bases). The CDR3 sequence is 15 residues long. Germline assignment: CDR1 MNHNS and CDR2 SASEGT. Trimming took off 3 bases at V and 4 bases at J, with 15 bases between the two ends. In DNA, the CDR3 is TGTGCCAGCAGTGACCCTGGGGGGGGGCTCACTGAAGCTTTCTTT. As protein: CASSDPGGGLTEAFF.

The genes are TRBV2 and TRBJ1-5; TRBD1 matches at 7 bases. The ends lost 6 bases at V and 4 bases at J; junction bases unmatched: 9. The CDR3 totals 15 residues. Germline CDR1 SNHLY, CDR2 FYNNEI. CDR3 region: CASREKGGTNQPQHF. The DNA for the CDR3 is TGTGCCAGCAGAGAGAAAGGGGGCACGAATCAGCCCCAGCATTTT.

This rearrangement joins TRBV6-5 to TRBJ2-3; D gene unclear. The V gene's germline CDR1 is MNHEY and CDR2 SVGAGI. V was pared by 4 bases and J by 0 bases, with 8 bases between. This CDR3 has 14 amino acids. CDR3 loop: CASSWRRSTDTQYF. The CDR3, as DNA: TGTGCCAGCAGTTGGCGGAGAAGCACAGATACGCAGTATTTT.

V and J are TRBV28 and TRBJ1-1, with 11 bases lining up with TRBD1. In germline, CDR1 is MDHEN, CDR2 SYDVKM. Germline trimming cut 6 bases from V and 7 bases from J; bases unmatched to any gene: 10. The CDR3 is made up of 15 amino acids. The CDR3 sequence is CASSPPPGQGVEAFF. As DNA, the CDR3 is TGTGCCAGCAGCCCTCCCCCGGGACAGGGGGTTGAAGCTTTCTTT.

V gene TRBV11-2 combines with J gene TRBJ2-1, with 10 bases aligning to TRBD2. V shed 5 bases and J 8 bases; nucleotides not matched to a gene: 6. In germline, CDR1 is SGHAT, CDR2 FQNNGV. The CDR3 contains 14 residues. The CDR3 loop is CASSRAGGHYEQFF. The DNA for the CDR3 is TGTGCCAGCAGCCGAGCGGGGGGGCACTATGAGCAGTTCTTC.

The chain couples TRBV27 to TRBJ1-4; 10 nucleotides agree with TRBD1. The CDR3 length is 15 residues. CDR1 and CDR2 (germline): MNHEY, SMNVEV (reference sequence). J gave up 5 bases and V 5 bases, and 5 bases lay outside the gene matches. The DNA for the CDR3 is TGTGCCAGCAGTAGGACAGGGGGTAGAAATGAAAAACTGTTTTTT. Its protein is CASSRTGGRNEKLFF.

The chain couples TRBV9 to TRBJ2-1; 7 positions match TRBD2. This CDR3 contains 14 residues. V lost 1 base and J lost 7; bases outside the gene matches: 5. Germline V lookup: CDR1 SGDLS, CDR2 YYNGEE. CDR3 residues: CASSVFGSGNEQFF. In DNA, the CDR3 is TGTGCCAGCAGCGTATTCGGTAGCGGGAATGAGCAGTTCTTC. The full variable domain, in which reference TRBV9 and TRBJ2-1 provide the parts outside the CDR3, is DSGVTQTPKHLITATGQRVTLRCSPRSGDLSVYWYQQSLDQGLQFLIQYYNGEERAKGNILERFSAQQFPDLHSELNLSSLELGDSALYFCASSVFGSGNEQFFGPGTRLTVL.

V gene TRBV27 combines with J gene TRBJ2-7; a possible D gene is TRBD2 (5 bases). Germline CDR1 is MNHEY and CDR2 is SMNVEV (reference sequence). V was clipped by 8 bases and J by 6 bases, with 11 bases between them. The length of the CDR3 is 11 residues. In nucleotides, the CDR3 is TGTGCCAGCTCGTCGAGGGTCGAGCAGTACTTC. As protein: CASSSRVEQYF.

V usage is TRBV6-1 and J usage is TRBJ1-4, with D tentatively TRBD1 (5 bases). CDR3 length equals 15 residues. V was shortened by 7 bases and J by 5 bases, with 17 bases between the two germline ends. The germline CDR1 and CDR2 sequences are MNHNS and SASEGT. This CDR3 is CASMRSGQINEKLFF. The CDR3 DNA reads as TGTGCCAGCATGAGGAGTGGACAAATAAATGAAAAACTGTTTTTT.

This chain uses TRBV5-8 with TRBJ1-5; D is undetermined. The ends were cut back, 3 bases at V and 7 bases at J, with 11 bases in the middle. Germline V gene data show CDR1 as SGHTS and CDR2 as YDEGEE. The CDR3 runs to 13 residues. CDR3 sequence: CASSSHVRQPQHF. The CDR3 DNA is TGTGCCAGCAGCTCTCATGTTCGGCAGCCCCAGCATTTT.

The chain combines TRBV5-6 with TRBJ1-2; D is possibly TRBD1 (6 bases). Germline V gives CDR1 SGHDT, CDR2 YYEEEE. The CDR3 is made up of 14 amino acids. Trimming stripped 6 bases from V and 8 bases from J, with 20 bases between. CDR3 loop: CASNKRGGGYGYTF. Here the CDR3 DNA reads TGTGCCAGCAACAAAAGAGGGGGGGGTTACGGCTACACCTTC.

The chain has TRBV7-6 and TRBJ2-5; possible D gene TRBD1, 6 bases. The CDR3 runs 17 residues. The V end lost 5 bases, the J end lost 4 bases, and 23 bases lay between the germline ends. The germline V gene has CDR1 SGHVS and CDR2 FNYEAQ. This CDR3 is CASSPRPPWGPLETQYF. In DNA, the CDR3 is TGTGCCAGCAGCCCACGGCCCCCTTGGGGGCCCCTAGAGACCCAGTACTTC.

V is TRBV4-2 and J is TRBJ2-7, with a possible D match to TRBD2 (6 bases). Trimming cost V 0 bases and J 2 bases, with 11 bases left between them. Looked up from germline, CDR1 is LGHNA and CDR2 is YNFKEQ. The CDR3 contains 15 residues. CDR3 loop: CASSQERLGTYEQYF. CDR3 coding DNA: TGTGCCAGCAGCCAAGAGAGACTAGGAACCTACGAGCAGTACTTC.

This chain links TRBV2 with TRBJ2-6; 9 positions match TRBD1. Germline V gene sequence: CDR1 SNHLY, CDR2 FYNNEI. The V segment lost 8 bases and the J segment 4 bases; nucleotides outside the gene matches: 9. The CDR3 runs 16 residues. The chain's CDR3 is CASGTDRGSGANVLTF. The CDR3 bases are TGTGCCAGCGGAACAGACAGGGGGTCAGGGGCCAACGTCCTGACTTTC.

The J gene is TRBJ2-1, the V gene TRBV7-7; TRBD2 aligns across 10 bases. Germline V gene data show CDR1 as SSHAT and CDR2 as FNYEAQ (reference sequence). The ends lost 2 bases at V and 4 bases at J; junction bases unmatched: 2. The CDR3 is made up of 15 amino acids. The CDR3 sequence is CASSLRAGGYNEQFF. CDR3 nucleotides: TGTGCCAGCAGCTTACGAGCGGGAGGGTACAATGAGCAGTTCTTC.

This clone was detected only once. The junction and the germline gene differ at one end; a read error may be behind it. V is TRBV6-5 and J is TRBJ1-6; D may be TRBD1 (5 bases). Germline assignment: CDR1 MNHEY and CDR2 SVGAGI. The CDR3 is 13 residues long. CDR3 sequence (DNA): TGTGCCAGCAGTTTACAAGGATGGGGGGGTTTTTGGTTT. The encoded protein is CASSLQGWGGFWF.

J is TRBJ2-5 and V is TRBV29-1; possibly TRBD2 for D (7 bases). V lost 7 bases and J lost 3, with 15 bases in between. This CDR3 is 13 amino acids long. Germline values: CDR1 SQVTM, CDR2 ANQGSEA. CDR3 sequence reads: CSGGGGGEETQYF. DNA for the CDR3: TGCAGCGGGGGCGGGGGCGGGGAAGAGACCCAGTACTTC.

This rearrangement joins TRBV2 to TRBJ2-7; 8 bases agree with TRBD1. The CDR3 has 16 amino acids. The J segment lost 1 base and the V segment lost 7 bases, leaving 12 bases of the junction unmatched. Germline CDR1 and CDR2: SNHLY and FYNNEI. The CDR3 bases are TGTGCCAGCAAAAAAACCCCGGGACAGGCATCCTACGAGCAGTACTTC. Translated, it gives CASKKTPGQASYEQYF.